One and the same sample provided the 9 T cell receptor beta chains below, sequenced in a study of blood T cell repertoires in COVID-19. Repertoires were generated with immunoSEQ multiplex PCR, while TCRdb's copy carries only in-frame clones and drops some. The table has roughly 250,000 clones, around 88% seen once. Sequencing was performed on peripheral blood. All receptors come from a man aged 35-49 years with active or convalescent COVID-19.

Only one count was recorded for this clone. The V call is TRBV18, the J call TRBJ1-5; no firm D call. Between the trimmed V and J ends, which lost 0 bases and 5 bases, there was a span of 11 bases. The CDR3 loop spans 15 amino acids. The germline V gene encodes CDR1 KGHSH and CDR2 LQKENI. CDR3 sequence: CASSPPGRGDQPQHF. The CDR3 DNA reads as TGTGCCAGCTCACCACCGGGCCGGGGTGATCAGCCCCAGCATTTT. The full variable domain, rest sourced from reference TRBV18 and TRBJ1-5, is NAGVMQNPRHLVRRRGQEARLRCSPMKGHSHVYWYRQLPEEGLKFMVYLQKENIIDESGMPKERFSAEFPKEGPSILRIQQVVRGDSAAYFCASSPPGRGDQPQHFGDGTRLSIL.

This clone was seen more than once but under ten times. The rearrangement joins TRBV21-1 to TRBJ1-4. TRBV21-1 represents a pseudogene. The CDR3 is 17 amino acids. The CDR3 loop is CASSKHGYTPSDEKLFF. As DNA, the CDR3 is TGTGCCAGCAGCAAACACGGGTACACCCCATCTGATGAAAAACTGTTTTTT.

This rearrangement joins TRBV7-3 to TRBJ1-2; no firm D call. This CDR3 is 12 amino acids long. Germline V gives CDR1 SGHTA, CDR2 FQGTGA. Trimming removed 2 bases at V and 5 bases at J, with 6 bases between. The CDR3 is CASSLEGYGYTF. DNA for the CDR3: TGTGCCAGCAGCTTAGAGGGATATGGCTACACCTTC.

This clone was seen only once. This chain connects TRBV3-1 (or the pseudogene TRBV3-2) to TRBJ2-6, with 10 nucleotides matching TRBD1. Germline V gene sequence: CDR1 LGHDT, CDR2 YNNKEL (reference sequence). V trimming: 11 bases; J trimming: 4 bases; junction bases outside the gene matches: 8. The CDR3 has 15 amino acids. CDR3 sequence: CACRDRGPGANVLTF. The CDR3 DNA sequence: TGTGCCTGCCGGGACAGGGGACCCGGGGCCAACGTCCTGACTTTC.

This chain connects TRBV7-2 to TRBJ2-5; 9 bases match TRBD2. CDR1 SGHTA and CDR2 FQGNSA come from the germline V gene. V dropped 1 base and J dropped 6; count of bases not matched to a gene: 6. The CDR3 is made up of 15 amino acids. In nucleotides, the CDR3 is TGTGCCAGCAGCTTAGGCGGGGGGGCGGGTAAGACCCAGTACTTC. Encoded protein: CASSLGGGAGKTQYF.

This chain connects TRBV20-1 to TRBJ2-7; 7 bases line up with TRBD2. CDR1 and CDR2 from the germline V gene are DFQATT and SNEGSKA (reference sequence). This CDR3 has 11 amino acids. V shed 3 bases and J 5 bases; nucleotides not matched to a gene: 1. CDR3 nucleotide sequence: TGCAGTGCTAGGGGGGGGAACGAGCAGTACTTC. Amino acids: CSARGGNEQYF.

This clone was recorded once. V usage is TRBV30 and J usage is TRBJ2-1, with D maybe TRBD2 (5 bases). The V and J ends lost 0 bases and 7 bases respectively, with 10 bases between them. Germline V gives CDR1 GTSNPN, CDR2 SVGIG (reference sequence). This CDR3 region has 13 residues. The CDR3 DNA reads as TGTGCCTGGAGTGTGGGATTAGCGAATGAGCAGTTCTTC. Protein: CAWSVGLANEQFF.

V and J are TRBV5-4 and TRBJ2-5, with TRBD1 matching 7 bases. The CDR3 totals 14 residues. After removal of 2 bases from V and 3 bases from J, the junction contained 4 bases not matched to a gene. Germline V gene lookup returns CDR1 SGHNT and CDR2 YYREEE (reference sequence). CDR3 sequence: CASSFGTAKETQYF. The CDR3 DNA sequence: TGTGCCAGCAGCTTCGGGACAGCAAAAGAGACCCAGTACTTC.

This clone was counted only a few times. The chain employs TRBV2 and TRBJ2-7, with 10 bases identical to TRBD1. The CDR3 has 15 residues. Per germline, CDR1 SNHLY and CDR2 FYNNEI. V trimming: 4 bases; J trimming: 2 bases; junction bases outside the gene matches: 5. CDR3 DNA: TGTGCCAGCAGTGCACGGGACAGGGGTCCCTACGAGCAGTACTTC. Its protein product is CASSARDRGPYEQYF.